These 5 T cell receptor beta chains originate from one sample sequenced in a study of T-cell reconstitution after alpha-beta-depleted transplantation in children (dated by TCRdb to the mid-2010s). The protocol used for the library was PCR. Data came from an Illumina HiSeq 2500. Molecular barcoding was employed in the preparation of TCR libraries, with unique molecular identifiers being used to normalize TCRbeta repertoire quantification. TCRdb handled the public reads itself, with Q25 trimming in fastp and clone calling in MiXCR, and kept productive beta chains. Each entry merges the rows of one CDR3 protein and shows their most common DNA and genes. This sample lists 150,000 to 250,000 distinct CDR3 sequences; 13% to 15% were detected once. The top ten constitute less than 15% of the sample. Here the sequenced sample was PBMCs from the stem cell graft donor, taken from the stem cell graft. The receptor set was obtained from a human donor who donated a stem cell graft to a child with acute lymphoblastic leukemia.

This clonotype was counted at least ten times. The genes are TRBV7-2 and TRBJ2-3, with TRBD2 identical over 8 bases. Germline loops: CDR1 SGHTA, CDR2 FQGNSA. There are 17 residues in the CDR3. After removal of 4 bases from V and 2 bases from J, the junction contained 11 bases not matched to a gene. The CDR3 region is CASSSRISGGLTDTQYF. In DNA, the CDR3 is TGTGCCAGCAGCTCCCGCATCAGCGGGGGACTCACAGATACGCAGTATTTT.

The chain recombines TRBV12-3 or TRBV12-4 with TRBJ2-1, with TRBD2 identical over 7 bases. The CDR3 runs to 16 residues. V trimming: 5 bases; J trimming: 10 bases; junction bases outside the gene matches: 17. The CDR3 here is CASSRLRATQGGEQFF. The CDR3 DNA reads as TGTGCCAGCAGTCGTCTCAGGGCCACCCAGGGAGGGGAGCAGTTCTTC.

This clonotype was observed many times. The V and J genes are TRBV29-1 and TRBJ1-2; possible D gene TRBD1, 5 bases. This CDR3 comprises 12 residues. The germline V gene has CDR1 SQVTM and CDR2 ANQGSEA. V was shortened by 3 bases and J by 8 bases, with 13 bases between the two germline ends. The CDR3 loop is CSVEQGSSGYTF. The DNA of the CDR3 is TGCAGCGTTGAGCAGGGTTCTAGCGGCTACACCTTC. Full variable domain (missing parts from reference TRBV29-1 and TRBJ1-2): SAVISQKPSRDICQRGTSLTIQCQVDSQVTMMFWYRQQPGQSLTLIATANQGSEATYESGFVIDKFPISRPNLTFSTLTVSNMSPEDSSIYLCSVEQGSSGYTFGSGTRLTVV.

This clonotype was recorded many times. This chain uses TRBV12-3 or TRBV12-4 with TRBJ2-7, with 10 bases lining up with TRBD2. V lost 2 bases to trimming and J lost 6 bases; unmatched junction nucleotides: 10. CDR3 size: 16 residues. In nucleotides, the CDR3 is TGTGCCAGCAGTTTAAGATCCCTAGCGGGAGATCGCGAGCAGTACTTC. This sequence encodes CASSLRSLAGDREQYF.

In this sample, this clonotype turned up many times. The chain combines TRBV29-1 with TRBJ2-1; the D is unclear. V lost 6 bases and J lost 8, with 17 bases in between. Germline lookup yields CDR1 SQVTM and CDR2 ANQGSEA. The CDR3 has 13 residues. CDR3 region: CSVRQDLMDEQFF. The CDR3 nucleotides are TGCAGCGTCCGCCAGGACCTTATGGATGAGCAGTTCTTC.